Shown below are 22 T cell receptor beta chains from a single sample sequenced in a study of radiotherapy plus CTLA-4 blockade in lung cancer. Using immunoSEQ multiplex PCR, the repertoire was profiled, and TCRdb retains in-frame clones only, with some absent. The table includes tens of thousands of clones, roughly 85% detected once. Sequenced material: peripheral blood, taken from a patient treated with radiotherapy plus ipilimumab. The receptors shown here come from a human donor with non-small cell lung cancer who had a complete response to radiotherapy plus ipilimumab.

This sequence joins TRBV11-3 and TRBJ2-2, with 8 bases fitting TRBD2. The CDR3 runs to 16 residues. Trimming at V came to 4 bases and at J to 0 bases, leaving 4 bases not matched to a gene. CDR1 is SGHNT, CDR2 YENEEA, per germline. As DNA, the CDR3 is TGTGCCAGCAGCTCGAGGGGACTAGCGAACACCGGGGAGCTGTTTTTT. Translating it yields CASSSRGLANTGELFF.

The rearrangement uses TRBV5-5 and TRBJ1-5; D is perhaps TRBD1 (5 bases). This CDR3 is built from 16 residues. Germline CDR1 is SGHKS and CDR2 is YYEKEE (reference sequence). V was trimmed by 4 bases and J by 0 bases, leaving 14 bases between them. The CDR3 is CASSASGPNSNQPQHF. The CDR3 DNA follows: TGTGCCAGCAGCGCATCGGGACCGAATAGCAATCAGCCCCAGCATTTT.

The CDR3 region has the DNA TGTGCCAGCAGTTACTCGAGAGGGGACGAGCAGTACTTC. This gives the protein CASSYSRGDEQYF. The V call is TRBV6-5, the J call TRBJ2-7; D might be TRBD1 or TRBD2, each matching 5 bases. Trimming removed 0 bases at V and 5 bases at J, with 8 bases between. The CDR3 length is 13 residues. CDR1 is MNHEY and CDR2 is SVGAGI in the germline V gene.

The chain combines TRBV7-8 with TRBJ1-1, with a tentative D call TRBD1 (6 bases). The germline V gene has CDR1 SGHVS and CDR2 FQNEAQ. Trimming took off 4 bases at V and 0 bases at J, with 12 bases between the two ends. CDR3 size: 15 residues. CDR3 DNA: TGTGCCAGCAGCTCGACTGGGGGCTTGAACACTGAAGCTTTCTTT. Translating it yields CASSSTGGLNTEAFF.

The V call is TRBV7-9, the J call TRBJ2-7, with D perhaps TRBD1 or TRBD2 (5 bases each). The V end was cut by 5 bases, the J end by 2 bases, with 16 bases between. Germline values: CDR1 SEHNR, CDR2 FQNEAQ (reference sequence). The CDR3 consists of 15 residues. CDR3 amino acids: CASSPHWGRTYEQYF. CDR3 in DNA: TGTGCCAGCAGCCCCCATTGGGGACGGACCTACGAGCAGTACTTC.

V usage is TRBV30 and J usage is TRBJ2-7, with TRBD2 matching 8 bases. Trimming removed 0 bases from V and 2 bases from J; junction bases left unmatched: 3. Germline V gene lookup returns CDR1 GTSNPN and CDR2 SVGIG (reference sequence). The CDR3 length is 14 residues. The CDR3: CAWSVHSGAYEQYF. The CDR3 DNA sequence: TGTGCCTGGAGTGTACATAGCGGGGCCTACGAGCAGTACTTC.

V is TRBV6-4 and J is TRBJ2-2; D is perhaps TRBD1 (5 bases). V dropped 6 bases and J dropped 5 bases, with 10 bases sitting between them. Germline assignment: CDR1 MRHNA and CDR2 SNTAGT. The CDR3 is 13 amino acids. CDR3 in amino acids: CASSREPTGELFF. The CDR3 DNA is TGTGCCAGCAGCAGGGAACCAACCGGGGAGCTGTTTTTT.

The V and J genes are TRBV4-3 and TRBJ2-1; 11 bases map to TRBD2. V gave up 1 base and J gave up 0 bases; unmatched junction bases: 17. CDR1 is LGHNA, CDR2 YSLEER, per germline. The length of the CDR3 is 22 residues. CDR3 sequence (DNA): TGCGCCAGCAGCCAAGGGACGGGGAGGACTAGCGGGTTCCCGAGCTCCTACAATGAGCAGTTCTTC. Its protein is CASSQGTGRTSGFPSSYNEQFF.

The rearrangement links TRBV5-6 to TRBJ2-2; D might be TRBD1 (6 bases). Trimming removed 4 bases from V and 1 base from J, with 14 bases in between. CDR1 SGHDT and CDR2 YYEEEE come from the germline V gene. This CDR3 contains 16 residues. This chain's CDR3 is CASSTWTAQNTGELFF. The DNA of the CDR3 is TGTGCCAGCAGCACCTGGACAGCCCAGAACACCGGGGAGCTGTTTTTT. Full variable domain (remainder filled in from reference TRBV5-6 and TRBJ2-2): DAGVTQSPTHLIKTRGQQVTLRCSPKSGHDTVSWYQQALGQGPQFIFQYYEEEERQRGNFPDRFSGHQFPNYSSELNVNALLLGDSALYLCASSTWTAQNTGELFFGEGSRLTVL.

The V and J genes are TRBV5-1 and TRBJ2-3, with D unclear. In germline, CDR1 is SGHRS, CDR2 YFSETQ. Trimming shortened V by 3 bases and J by 2 bases, and 7 bases separated the two germline ends. This CDR3 has 13 amino acids. The CDR3 DNA follows: TGCGCCAGCAGCTCGTCGACCACAGATACGCAGTATTTT. Its protein is CASSSSTTDTQYF.

The rearrangement uses TRBV5-1 and TRBJ2-1, with D possibly being TRBD1 (5 bases). The CDR3 consists of 14 residues. Trimming pared 0 bases from V and 5 bases from J, leaving 9 bases between. Germline values: CDR1 SGHRS, CDR2 YFSETQ. The CDR3 region has the DNA TGCGCCAGCAGCTTGGTCTCAGGGAACAATGAGCAGTTCTTC. This sequence encodes CASSLVSGNNEQFF.

This clone was seen a single time. The chain recombines TRBV2 with TRBJ2-1; TRBD2 matches 8 bases. The CDR3 extends over 13 amino acids. V trimming: 0 bases; J trimming: 12 bases; junction bases outside the gene matches: 4. Germline V gene sequence: CDR1 SNHLY, CDR2 FYNNEI. CDR3 loop: CASSEAVAGGQFF. The DNA of the CDR3 is TGTGCCAGCAGTGAAGCCGTCGCGGGGGGGCAGTTCTTC.

The chain combines TRBV5-1 with TRBJ2-3, with D tentatively TRBD1 (6 bases). Germline CDR1 SGHRS, CDR2 YFSETQ. The CDR3 loop spans 14 amino acids. Deletions cut 0 bases from V and 4 bases from J, with 9 bases between. Here the CDR3 reads CASSLGGPSDTQYF. The CDR3 DNA sequence: TGCGCCAGCAGCTTGGGGGGGCCGTCAGATACGCAGTATTTT.

In this sample, this clone turned up once. This chain links TRBV7-9 with TRBJ2-5; 13 positions match TRBD2. V shed 5 bases and J 1 base; nucleotides not matched to a gene: 10. The CDR3 runs to 18 residues. Germline V gene sequence: CDR1 SEHNR, CDR2 FQNEAQ (reference sequence). The CDR3 DNA reads TGTGCCAGCAGCCCGCGACTAGCGGGGGGCCCCTTCCAAGAGACCCAGTACTTC. Protein sequence: CASSPRLAGGPFQETQYF.

The chain recombines TRBV4-1 with TRBJ2-5, with a tentative D call TRBD2 (5 bases). V gave up 0 bases and J gave up 5 bases, with 13 bases separating them. Germline CDR1 reads MGHRA; CDR2 reads YSYEKL. The CDR3 length is 15 residues. The CDR3 loop is CASSQEDYSRETQYF. CDR3 nucleotide sequence: TGCGCCAGCAGCCAAGAAGACTACTCCCGGGAGACCCAGTACTTC.

The chain carries TRBV7-8 and TRBJ1-5; D may be TRBD1 (6 bases). Trimming removed 6 bases from V and 2 bases from J, with 14 bases in between. Germline V gene data show CDR1 as SGHVS and CDR2 as FQNEAQ. The CDR3 is 15 amino acids. CDR3 bases: TGTGCCAGCAGACAGAACAGGGCTGGCAATCAGCCCCAGCATTTT. Amino acid sequence: CASRQNRAGNQPQHF. The variable domain in full, completed from reference TRBV7-8 and TRBJ1-5, reads GAGVSQSPRYKVAKRGQDVALRCDPISGHVSLFWYQQALGQGPEFLTYFQNEAQLDKSGLPSDRFFAERPEGSVSTLKIQRTQQEDSAVYLCASRQNRAGNQPQHFGDGTRLSIL.

V is TRBV30 and J is TRBJ1-3; D unresolved. Germline CDR1 and CDR2: GTSNPN and SVGIG (reference sequence). Trimming cost V 3 bases and J 4 bases, with 16 bases left between them. This CDR3 spans 15 amino acids. CDR3 region: CAWSSERVGGNTIYF. CDR3 nucleotides: TGTGCCTGGAGCTCCGAAAGGGTAGGAGGAAACACCATATATTTT. The whole variable domain, filled in from reference TRBV30 and TRBJ1-3, reads SQTIHQWPATLVQPVGSPLSLECTVEGTSNPNLYWYRQAAGRGLQLLFYSVGIGQISSEVPQNLSASRPQDRQFILSSKKLLLSDSGFYLCAWSSERVGGNTIYFGEGSWLTVV.

The chain links TRBV4-3 to TRBJ2-3; 11 nucleotides line up with TRBD2. The CDR3 is 16 residues long. With V trimmed by 4 bases and J by 5 bases, 8 bases remained unmatched. Germline V gene lookup returns CDR1 LGHNA and CDR2 YSLEER. This CDR3 reads CASSPNLAGGQDTQYF. CDR3 DNA sequence: TGCGCCAGCAGCCCTAACCTAGCGGGGGGCCAAGATACGCAGTATTTT.

This chain uses TRBV5-1 with TRBJ2-7; 10 bases match TRBD1. The junction had 8 bases not matched to a gene; V was cut back by 3 bases and J by 5 bases. Germline CDR1 is SGHRS and CDR2 is YFSETQ. The CDR3 runs to 15 residues. The CDR3 region is CASSSARQGAHEQYF. CDR3 nucleotide sequence: TGCGCCAGCAGCTCCGCCCGACAGGGGGCCCACGAGCAGTACTTC.

V is TRBV19 and J is TRBJ1-5; D unclear. Trimming shortened V by 7 bases and J by 0 bases, and 22 bases separated the two germline ends. Germline V gene lookup returns CDR1 LNHDA and CDR2 SQIVND (reference sequence). The CDR3 contains 18 residues. The CDR3 coding sequence is TGTGCCAGTACCCTAAAAGCGGAAAGGCGAAATAGCAATCAGCCCCAGCATTTT. Translation gives CASTLKAERRNSNQPQHF.

The chain has TRBV20-1 and TRBJ1-1; D is unresolved. CDR3 size: 11 residues. The germline V gene encodes CDR1 DFQATT and CDR2 SNEGSKA (reference sequence). The V end lost 0 bases, the J end lost 5 bases, and 4 bases lay between the germline ends. CDR3 in amino acids: CSAREQTEAFF. For the CDR3, the DNA is TGCAGTGCTAGAGAGCAGACTGAAGCTTTCTTT.

V gene TRBV7-2 combines with J gene TRBJ2-1; 7 bases map to TRBD1. Germline-derived CDR1 and CDR2 are SGHTA and FQGNSA. The CDR3 is 15 residues long. With 5 bases clipped from V and 4 bases from J, the junction kept 8 bases outside the gene matches. The CDR3 protein is CASSPDRDAYNEQFF. DNA for the CDR3: TGTGCCAGCAGCCCCGACAGGGACGCGTACAATGAGCAGTTCTTC.